The 27 T cell receptor beta chains given below trace back to one sample, sequenced in a study of T cells in Graves' hyperthyroidism and ophthalmopathy. Amplified TCR beta CDR3 regions came from RNA transcripts. The HTBI set primed first-round TCR CDR3 RT-PCR. MiXCR, applied by TCRdb to the multiplex PCR reads, yields one record per CDR3 protein. The sample comprises 500,000 to 600,000 distinct CDR3 sequences, about 45% of which are singletons, and 44% rests with the top ten. The sequencing input was peripheral blood or thyroid tissue (not recorded which). Every receptor here comes from an adult woman with Graves' disease, either hyperthyroidism or ophthalmopathy (not recorded which).

Note on this clonotype: Being one base from a much bigger clone, this may be a read error. V is TRBV7-9 and J is TRBJ1-3; D not resolved. The germline V and J ends were trimmed by 5 bases and 0 bases, with 14 bases remaining between them. The germline V gene encodes CDR1 SEHNR and CDR2 FQNEAQ (reference sequence). CDR3 length: 16 residues. The CDR3 coding sequence is TGTGCCAGCAGCCCAGAAGCGGGATACTCTGGAAACACCATATATTTT. It specifies CASSPEAGYSGNTIYF.

The chain is built from TRBV20-1 and TRBJ2-5; D uncertain. TRBJ2-1 matches the DNA end more closely, so the J call is doubtful. CDR3 length: 16 amino acids. The V gene's germline CDR1 is DFQATT and CDR2 SNEGSKA (reference sequence). The CDR3 spells CSARDRVVGFDNEQFF. As DNA, the CDR3 is TGCAGTGCTAGAGATCGGGTAGTGGGATTCGACAATGAGCAGTTCTTC.

This chain links TRBV19 with TRBJ2-7; D ambiguous. The germline V gene encodes CDR1 LNHDA and CDR2 SQIVND (reference sequence). The CDR3 length is 14 residues. Deletions cut 3 bases from V and 2 bases from J, with 11 bases between. The CDR3 loop is CASSIGQETYEQYF. CDR3 DNA sequence: TGTGCCAGTAGTATCGGCCAGGAGACCTACGAGCAGTACTTC.

This clonotype was recorded many times. The chain joins TRBV7-9 to TRBJ1-2; unclear D gene. Germline lookup yields CDR1 SEHNR and CDR2 FQNEAQ (reference sequence). The CDR3 extends over 13 amino acids. Trimming pared 3 bases from V and 2 bases from J, leaving 7 bases between. The CDR3 reads CASSFEENYGYTF. DNA of the CDR3: TGTGCCAGCAGCTTTGAGGAGAACTATGGCTACACCTTC.

V is TRBV7-9 and J is TRBJ1-3; 7 bases match TRBD1. Trimming at V came to 5 bases and at J to 8 bases, leaving 12 bases not matched to a gene. Germline V CDR1 and CDR2: SEHNR, FQNEAQ (reference sequence). This CDR3 has 15 amino acids. CDR3 nucleotide sequence: TGTGCCAGCAGCGGCGACAGGGTCTATGGCTACACCATATATTTT. Translated: CASSGDRVYGYTIYF. The entire variable domain, with the rest obtained from reference TRBV7-9 and TRBJ1-3, is as follows: DTGVSQNPRHKITKRGQNVTFRCDPISEHNRLYWYRQTLGQGPEFLTYFQNEAQLEKSRLLSDRFSAERPKGSFSTLEIQRTEQGDSAMYLCASSGDRVYGYTIYFGEGSWLTVV.

This clonotype was detected ten times or more. The CDR3 protein is CSVVGGQRNEKLFF. The CDR3 nucleotides read TGCAGCGTTGTAGGTGGACAACGGAATGAAAAACTGTTTTTT. The rearrangement uses TRBV29-1 and TRBJ1-4; possibly TRBD1 for D (5 bases). The length of the CDR3 is 14 residues. V was pared by 4 bases and J by 5 bases, with 14 bases between. Germline lookup yields CDR1 SQVTM and CDR2 ANQGSEA. Looking up the rest from reference TRBV29-1 and TRBJ1-4 gives the full variable domain: SAVISQKPSRDICQRGTSLTIQCQVDSQVTMMFWYRQQPGQSLTLIATANQGSEATYESGFVIDKFPISRPNLTFSTLTVSNMSPEDSSIYLCSVVGGQRNEKLFFGSGTQLSVL.

On this clonotype: The germline gene is not matched at one end of the junction; a read error may be the cause. The chain uses TRBV6-5 and TRBJ1-2; 7 nucleotides line up with TRBD1. Germline CDR1 is MNHEY and CDR2 is SVGAGI. This CDR3 is 14 amino acids long. CDR3 residues: CAISYNRGRNGYTF. CDR3 coding DNA: TGTGCCATCAGTTACAACAGGGGCCGGAATGGCTACACCTTC.

The sample holds a few counts of this clonotype. This chain connects TRBV6-2 or TRBV6-3 to TRBJ2-7; 7 bases are shared with TRBD2. Trimming at V came to 2 bases and at J to 0 bases, leaving 10 bases not matched to a gene. The CDR3 has 17 residues. Per germline, CDR1 MNHEY and CDR2 SVGEGT. The CDR3: CASSYTAGLTVSYEQYF. Written as DNA, the CDR3 is TGTGCCAGCAGTTACACTGCGGGACTAACCGTCTCCTACGAGCAGTACTTC.

This clonotype was detected many times. The V gene is TRBV11-2, the J gene TRBJ2-7; 12 bases fit TRBD2. CDR3 length equals 16 residues. Germline trimming cut 1 base from V and 1 base from J; bases unmatched to any gene: 2. CDR1 and CDR2 from the germline V gene are SGHAT and FQNNGV. CDR3 coding DNA: TGTGCCAGCAGCTTAGGACTAGCGGGGGTATCCTACGAGCAGTACTTC. This sequence encodes CASSLGLAGVSYEQYF.

The genes are TRBV4-1 and TRBJ2-7; 10 positions agree with TRBD2. Trimming cost V 3 bases and J 2 bases; bases outside gene matches: 10. This CDR3 has 17 residues. CDR1 is MGHRA and CDR2 is YSYEKL in the germline V gene. The CDR3 DNA sequence: TGCGCCAGCAGCCAGCTTCCGGGACTAGCGACTACCTACGAGCAGTACTTC. It translates to CASSQLPGLATTYEQYF.

This clonotype was observed many times. This chain joins TRBV5-1 and TRBJ2-5; 9 bases are shared with TRBD1. With 5 bases clipped from V and 9 bases from J, the junction kept 11 bases outside the gene matches. CDR1 is SGHRS and CDR2 is YFSETQ in the germline V gene. The CDR3 extends over 14 amino acids. CDR3 sequence reads: CASSYGQGREAQYF. The DNA for the CDR3 is TGCGCCAGCAGTTACGGACAGGGGAGGGAGGCCCAGTACTTC.

This clonotype was seen many times. One end of the junction fails to match germline, which may point to a read error. The CDR3 DNA is TGTGCCAGCAGCTTAGTTCTGGGCACTGAAGCTTTCTTT. Translation gives CASSLVLGTEAFF. The chain links TRBV5-1 to TRBJ1-1, with D unclear. Germline loops: CDR1 SGHRS, CDR2 YFSETQ. This CDR3 contains 13 residues.

In its sample, this clonotype was seen many times. The V call is TRBV7-9, the J call TRBJ2-7; D gene unclear. Between the trimmed V and J ends, which lost 6 bases and 1 base, there was a span of 7 bases. Per the germline V gene, CDR1 is SEHNR and CDR2 is FQNEAQ (reference sequence). This CDR3 spans 12 amino acids. The CDR3 loop is CASSLQSYEQYF. DNA for the CDR3: TGTGCCAGCAGTCTACAGTCCTACGAGCAGTACTTC.

This clonotype was seen repeatedly, ten times or more. CDR3 residues: CAISSGTSLRETQYF. The CDR3 DNA is TGTGCCATCAGTTCCGGGACTAGCCTCCGGGAGACCCAGTACTTC. The gene calls are TRBV10-3 and TRBJ2-5, with TRBD2 matching 9 bases. Trimming took 5 bases from V and 5 from J; bases not matched to a gene: 9. The CDR3 is 15 amino acids. Per the germline V gene, CDR1 is ENHRY and CDR2 is SYGVKD.

The chain links TRBV2 to TRBJ2-6; no firm D call. Trimming left V 6 bases short and J 0 bases short, with 9 bases between. This CDR3 region has 15 residues. Per germline, CDR1 SNHLY and CDR2 FYNNEI. In DNA form, the CDR3 reads TGTGCCAGCAGGCAGACGAACTCTGGGGCCAACGTCCTGACTTTC. Residues: CASRQTNSGANVLTF.

About this clonotype itself: A much larger clonotype is one base distant, so this may be a read error. This chain uses TRBV7-9 with TRBJ2-5; 12 nucleotides match TRBD1. This CDR3 has 16 residues. Germline V gene sequence: CDR1 SEHNR, CDR2 FQNEAQ (reference sequence). The CDR3 loop reads CAGSTGDRGRRETQYF. CDR3 sequence (DNA): TGTGCCGGCAGCACCGGGGACAGGGGGCGGAGAGAGACCCAGTACTTC.

J is TRBJ2-7 and V is TRBV28; D not resolved. The CDR3 has 12 amino acids. The V gene's germline CDR1 is MDHEN and CDR2 SYDVKM. V lost 6 bases and J lost 6, with 12 bases in between. CDR3 sequence: CASRSDTREQYF. The CDR3, as DNA: TGTGCCAGCAGATCCGACACTCGCGAGCAGTACTTC.

The V gene is TRBV25-1, the J gene TRBJ1-1; TRBD1 agrees at 8 bases. Germline CDR1 reads MGHDK; CDR2 reads SYGVNS. The CDR3 is made up of 14 amino acids. Germline trimming cut 4 bases from V and 1 base from J; bases unmatched to any gene: 2. The CDR3 DNA is TGTGCCAGCAGTGGACAGGGGTCGAACACTGAAGCTTTCTTT. Translating gives CASSGQGSNTEAFF.

This clonotype was counted a single time. The chain couples TRBV19 to TRBJ2-5, with D possibly matching TRBD2 (6 bases). The CDR3 length is 14 residues. The V gene lost 3 bases and the J gene lost 5 bases, with 13 bases spanning the gap. Germline values: CDR1 LNHDA, CDR2 SQIVND (reference sequence). The CDR3, as DNA: TGTGCCAGTAGTATTGGGTCGGGAGCGGAGACCCAGTACTTC. Its translation is CASSIGSGAETQYF.

This clonotype was detected many times. The chain is built from TRBV25-1 and TRBJ2-5; D is possibly TRBD2 (5 bases). The CDR3 sequence is 15 residues long. The V end was cut by 1 base, the J end by 5 bases, with 14 bases between. The germline V gene has CDR1 MGHDK and CDR2 SYGVNS. The CDR3: CASSEFKGWEETQYF. CDR3 nucleotide sequence: TGTGCCAGCAGTGAATTTAAGGGATGGGAGGAGACCCAGTACTTC.

V and J are TRBV12-3 or TRBV12-4 and TRBJ1-1; tentatively, D is TRBD1 (5 bases). Trimming stripped 5 bases from V and 4 bases from J, with 17 bases between. The CDR3 sequence is 15 residues long. The CDR3 loop is CASSDYGGGSTEAFF. Here the CDR3 DNA reads TGTGCCAGCAGTGACTACGGGGGAGGGAGCACTGAAGCTTTCTTT.

The gene calls are TRBV20-1 and TRBJ2-5; D tentatively fits TRBD1 or TRBD2 (6 bases each). The V end was cut by 0 bases, the J end by 9 bases, with 17 bases between. CDR3 length: 14 residues. Germline V gene sequence: CDR1 DFQATT, CDR2 SNEGSKA (reference sequence). The CDR3 nucleotides read TGCAGTGCTAGAGATCGGAGGGGGGAGCAGCCCCAGTACTTC. Amino acids: CSARDRRGEQPQYF.

This chain joins TRBV6-6 and TRBJ1-2; 10 nucleotides match TRBD1. Germline CDR1 and CDR2: MNHNY and SVGAGI (reference sequence). The CDR3 contains 14 residues. J lost 6 bases, V lost 6 bases, and 7 bases had no gene match. CDR3 in DNA: TGTGCCAGCAGCACTAGACAGGGGGCGCATGGCTACACCTTC. Its protein product is CASSTRQGAHGYTF.

The rearrangement joins TRBV19 to TRBJ1-2, with TRBD1 identical over 7 bases. Germline lookup yields CDR1 LNHDA and CDR2 SQIVND (reference sequence). The V and J ends lost 5 bases and 4 bases, in that order; junction bases with no gene match: 7. The CDR3 is 14 amino acids. The CDR3 sequence: CASSQQGRSYGYTF. CDR3 in DNA: TGTGCCAGTAGTCAACAGGGGAGGTCCTATGGCTACACCTTC.

In this sample, this clonotype turned up many times. The J gene is TRBJ2-7, the V gene TRBV29-1; tentative D call: TRBD2 (5 bases). V lost 5 bases to trimming and J lost 3 bases, with 17 bases between them. The germline CDR1 and CDR2 sequences are SQVTM and ANQGSEA. CDR3 length: 14 residues. In nucleotides, the CDR3 is TGCAGCGTTTCACCCGCGGGCGGGTACTACGAGCAGTACTTC. Protein product: CSVSPAGGYYEQYF.

The genes are TRBV29-1 and TRBJ1-2; D gene unclear. Germline assignment: CDR1 SQVTM and CDR2 ANQGSEA. V was pared by 5 bases and J by 0 bases, with 10 bases between. CDR3 length: 13 residues. CDR3 sequence reads: CSVRPPANYGYTF. CDR3 DNA sequence: TGCAGCGTTCGGCCTCCAGCTAACTATGGCTACACCTTC.

The V and J genes are TRBV10-2 and TRBJ2-5, with TRBD1 identical over 8 bases. V gave up 4 bases and J gave up 1 base; unmatched junction bases: 8. The CDR3 covers 16 residues. In germline, CDR1 is WSHSY, CDR2 SAAADI. The CDR3 coding sequence is TGCGCCAGCAGTGGCCCCGGGACAGGCAGCCAAGAGACCCAGTACTTC. This sequence encodes CASSGPGTGSQETQYF.